This entry describes one TCR beta chain. This clone showed up just a few times. Its antigen target is currently unknown. No base qualities exist here, and no much larger clone lies one base off it. This specimen belongs to a study of blood T cell repertoires in COVID-19 (dated by TCRdb to 2018 to 2021). Notes on the research overall: Collaborator samples came from the United States, Italy and Spain and covered acute and convalescent phases of COVID-19. The samples were drawn from the first 160 participants of the ongoing ImmuneRACE study and from 950 to 1,500 subjects provided by 6 global collaborators. A freely available public database, intended as a resource for researchers studying the immune response to SARS-CoV-2, is where the repertoires were released. Where HLA class I and class II types were available, the types were taken from metadata supplied by the sample provider, not from assay-based typing. Subjects who had been exposed to COVID-19, were actively infected with it, or had recovered from it provided the deeply sampled blood TCRbeta repertoires that made up the dataset. The material from the prospective study consisted of cDNA or gDNA derived from T cells, B-cell-depleted T cells, or PBMCs. The sample metadata nearly always contained a de-identified subject ID, COVID-19 status, age in years and sex. What the authors observed across the whole study: The quantity of clinical and demographic metadata differed by source and by participant and was supplied without curation.

Whole blood was collected in K2EDTA tubes by collaborating institutions according to the institutions' own protocols. For TCRbeta analysis, collaborator samples were shipped as frozen whole blood, as isolated PBMCs, or as DNA extracted from either sample type. The immunoSEQ Assay, a bias-controlled multiplex PCR, was used to amplify TCRbeta CDR3 regions from genomic DNA. The source study handled its data this way. The number of nucleated cells in each sample was estimated by amplification of reference gene primers within the assay. Sequence reads were collapsed and filtered to measure the absolute abundance of every unique TCRbeta CDR3 rearrangement. Productive Simpson clonality was computed per sample as the square root of Simpson's diversity index over productive rearrangements. What TCRdb holds here is the immuneACCESS table cut down to in-frame rearrangements. Part of the clones is not present; checked against another copy, under half of the missing clones reflect an unresolved V gene, and the others are unexplained. The V and J calls and clone size are taken from that table; D and trimming were inferred from the DNA. The sample contains about 86,000 clones, approximately 78% of them found a single time. The ten largest clones represent 0.95% to 1.5% of the sample.

Trimming accounts for 6 bases at V and 6 bases at J, while the number of junction bases matched to no gene is 9. Inclusive of the bounding cysteine and phenylalanine, the CDR3 is 14 residues long. The CDR3 DNA has 42 bases and is translated from base 1. The CDR1 and CDR2 encoded by the germline V gene are MNHEY and SVGAGI. What was sequenced was peripheral blood. This clonotype was obtained from a woman older than 75 with acute or convalescent COVID-19. This sequence uses TRBV6-5 and TRBJ2-7; 9 nucleotides in the junction match TRBD2. The bases are TGTGCCAGCAGGGACCTAGCGGGATTGAGCGAGCAGTACTTC. Its coded protein is CASRDLAGLSEQYF.